The rows below give T cell receptor beta chains drawn from one sample of a study of T-cell reconstitution after alpha-beta-depleted transplantation in children. TCRdb processed the PCR reads anew with MiXCR; each CDR3 protein has one entry. This table holds approximately 400,000 distinct CDR3 sequences, approximately 11% found once. The sequences come from PBMCs from the stem cell graft donor, collected from the stem cell graft. The receptors originated from a human donor who donated a stem cell graft to a child with acute myeloid leukemia. The CDR3 runs from the conserved cysteine through the conserved F or W. D genes are given only for firm matches. For some rows the clone size is stated as once, few or many, or as a class when expanded; others skip it.

TRBJ2-5,NA,TRBV25-1,NA,TGTGCCAGCAGTAAAGTCCAAGAGACCCAGTACTTC,CASSKVQETQYF
TRBJ2-2,NA,TRBV30,NA,TGTGCCTGGTCGACCGACTCCGGGGAGCTGTTTTTT,CAWSTDSGELFF
TRBJ2-1,NA,TRBV12-3/TRBV12-4,NA,TGTGCCAGCAGTTTCAGGACAGTTTACAATGAGCAGTTCTTC,CASSFRTVYNEQFF
TRBJ2-1,TRBD1,TRBV20-1,few,TGCAGTGCGGAGGGACAGGGGGGATACAATGAGCAGTTCTTC,CSAEGQGGYNEQFF
TRBJ2-1,NA,TRBV12-3/TRBV12-4,few,TGTGCCAGCAGCCCGGCCCCCTACAATGAGCAGTTCTTC,CASSPAPYNEQFF
TRBJ2-5,NA,TRBV10-2,many,TGCGCCAGCAGTGACGTTGGGGCCGGTCAAGAGACCCAGTACTTC,CASSDVGAGQETQYF
TRBJ2-3,TRBD2,TRBV7-6,NA,TGTGCCAGCAGCTTAGCGACTAGCCCGGATACGCAGTATTTT,CASSLATSPDTQYF
TRBJ1-6,TRBD1,TRBV5-6,NA,TGTGCCAGCAGCTTGGTTGGACAGGTCAAGAATTCACCCCTCCACTTT,CASSLVGQVKNSPLHF
TRBJ2-1,TRBD2,TRBV5-4,few,TGTGCCAGCAGCTCGGGTACGGGACTAGTTCCCAATGAGCAGTTCTTC,CASSSGTGLVPNEQFF
TRBJ2-6,NA,TRBV28,NA,TGTGCCAGCAGTTTTGAAGGGTACGGGGCCAACGTCCTGACTTTC,CASSFEGYGANVLTF
TRBJ2-1,NA,TRBV9,many,TGTGCCAGCAGCGTAGAGGCCGGGAGAGGCCCCAATGAGCAGTTCTTC,CASSVEAGRGPNEQFF
TRBJ2-3,TRBD1,TRBV6-5,few,TGTGCCAGCAGTTACTCCGGGACAGAGGCAGATACGCAGTATTTT,CASSYSGTEADTQYF
TRBJ1-1,NA,TRBV20-1,NA,TGCAGTGCTTACAAACGAACGGGCACTGAATCTTTCTTT,CSAYKRTGTESFF
TRBJ1-5,NA,TRBV4-1,many,TGCGCCAGCAGCCAAGAATCAGGGGGCAATCAGCCCCAGCATTTT,CASSQESGGNQPQHF
TRBJ2-3,NA,TRBV19,NA,TGTGCCAGTAGTATAGGGACTAGCACAGATACGCAGTATTTT,CASSIGTSTDTQYF
TRBJ1-2,TRBD1,TRBV28,many,TGTGCCAGCAGTTTTGGACAGGGATTCTATGGCTACACCTTC,CASSFGQGFYGYTF
TRBJ1-5,NA,TRBV10-3,NA,TGTGCCATCAGTGAGCGCCAGGGTGAAGGCAATCAGCCCCAGCATTTT,CAISERQGEGNQPQHF
TRBJ2-7,TRBD2,TRBV5-1,few,TGCGCCAGCAGCTCCGCCCTTCTGGCGGGAGAATCGAACGAGCAGTACTTC,CASSSALLAGESNEQYF
TRBJ2-6,NA,TRBV4-2,NA,TGTGCCAGCAGCCAAGGCATAGTCTCTGGGGCCAACGTCCTGACTTTC,CASSQGIVSGANVLTF
TRBJ2-5,NA,TRBV3-1,few,TGTGCCAGCAGCCAAGAATCGGGGAGCCCGACCCAGTACTTC,CASSQESGSPTQYF
TRBJ2-4,TRBD2,TRBV6-5,NA,TGTGCCAGCAGACCACCGGGACTAGTTGAGTACTTC,CASRPPGLVEYF
TRBJ1-2,NA,TRBV7-9,many,TGTGCCAGCAGCGTGACCGGGGGGCGCGACTATGGCTACACCTTC,CASSVTGGRDYGYTF
TRBJ2-6,TRBD2,TRBV27,few,TGTGCCAGCAGTCCGTATGCGGGAGCCCACTCTGGGGCCAACGTCCTGACTTTC,CASSPYAGAHSGANVLTF
TRBJ1-5,TRBD1,TRBV7-2,many,TGTGCCAGCAGCTGGGACAGGGCCCAGCCCCAGCATTTT,CASSWDRAQPQHF
TRBJ2-7,TRBD1,TRBV3-1,NA,TGTGCCAGCAGCCAAGGGACAGGGAGTACCTACGAGCAGTACTTC,CASSQGTGSTYEQYF
TRBJ2-1,NA,TRBV7-2,many,TGTGCCAGCAGCCCACCCATACCCGGGACTGAGCAGTTCTTC,CASSPPIPGTEQFF
TRBJ1-5,TRBD1,TRBV20-1,few,TGCAGTGCCATACGACAGGGTGGTCAGCCCCAGCATTTT,CSAIRQGGQPQHF
TRBJ1-4,TRBD1,TRBV7-6,NA,TGTGCCAGCAGCTTAGGGACAGGGGGCAATGAAAAACTGTTTTTT,CASSLGTGGNEKLFF
TRBJ2-1,TRBD2,TRBV7-9,few,TGTGCCAGCAGCTCCGATCCGGGACTAGCGGGAGAACTCCTTACGAATAAGTTCTTC,CASSSDPGLAGELLTNKFF
TRBJ1-2,TRBD1,TRBV7-9,few,TGTGCCAGCAGCTTCGACAGGGGGGGTTACTATGGCTACACCTTC,CASSFDRGGYYGYTF
TRBJ1-2,NA,TRBV7-2,many,TGTGCCAGCAGCGCCGAACAGGGTCGCTATGGCTACACCTTC,CASSAEQGRYGYTF
TRBJ1-4,TRBD1,TRBV20-1,few,TGCAGTGCTAGAGGGACAGGGGAAGGGGAAAAACTGTTTTTT,CSARGTGEGEKLFF
TRBJ1-6,NA,TRBV9,many,TGTGCCAGCAGCGTAGATAATTCACCCCTCCACTTT,CASSVDNSPLHF
TRBJ2-5,TRBD1,TRBV12-3/TRBV12-4,NA,TGTGCCAGCAGTACCCGACAGGGGGCAGAGACCCAGTACTTC,CASSTRQGAETQYF
TRBJ2-3,NA,TRBV20-1,few,TGCAGTGCTAGAGATCGACGCCAGAGCACAGATACGCAGTATTTT,CSARDRRQSTDTQYF
TRBJ2-7,NA,TRBV4-1,many,TGCGCCAGCAGCCAAGTAAGGGGGGGCCACCTAAGGCAGTACTTC,CASSQVRGGHLRQYF
TRBJ2-1,NA,TRBV18,few,TGTGCCAGCTCACCGGAGGGGGTGGGTGGTGAGCAGTTCTTC,CASSPEGVGGEQFF
TRBJ2-2,NA,TRBV5-1,few,TGCGCCAGCAGCTTGGCCATAGGAGAAGCCCACACCGGGGAGCTGTTTTTT,CASSLAIGEAHTGELFF
TRBJ1-3,NA,TRBV9,many,TGTGCCAGCAGCGAATCGGGCACCTACTCTGGAAACACCATATATTTT,CASSESGTYSGNTIYF
TRBJ2-5,NA,TRBV9,NA,TGTGCCAGCAGCGTAGGGTGGGGCTGGGGGGAGACCCAGTACTTC,CASSVGWGWGETQYF
TRBJ2-2,NA,TRBV5-1,few,TGCGCCAGCAGCTTGGCCGTTTCCGGGGAGCTGTTTTTT,CASSLAVSGELFF
TRBJ1-4,NA,TRBV12-3/TRBV12-4,many,TGTGCCAGCAGTTTAGCTTCAAATGAAAAACTGTTTTTT,CASSLASNEKLFF
TRBJ1-1,TRBD1,TRBV29-1,few,TGCAGCGTTGAACTCGCCAGGGGGCTGGTTGAAGCTTTCTTT,CSVELARGLVEAFF
TRBJ1-4,NA,TRBV20-1,few,TGCAGTGCTAGAGCCCCGGCTGCAACTAATGAAAAACTGTTTTTT,CSARAPAATNEKLFF
TRBJ1-5,NA,TRBV5-6,NA,TGTGCCAGCAGCTTGGCAGGGAAACAGCCCCAGCATTTT,CASSLAGKQPQHF
TRBJ2-2,NA,TRBV11-1,few,TGTGCCAGCAGTCCCTGGGAAGGGGCCGGGGAGCTGTTTTTT,CASSPWEGAGELFF
TRBJ2-1,TRBD2,TRBV20-1,many,TGCAGTGCTAGCCGAGGGACTAGCGGGGGTAACAATGAGCAGTTCTTC,CSASRGTSGGNNEQFF
TRBJ2-5,NA,TRBV30,NA,TGTGCCTGGAGTGTACCCAGGGGTCAGGAGACCCAGTACTTC,CAWSVPRGQETQYF
TRBJ2-7,TRBD2,TRBV4-1,few,TGCGCCAGCAGCCAAGGCTTCCTAGCGGGAGGGCCGCAGTACTTC,CASSQGFLAGGPQYF
TRBJ1-4,NA,TRBV10-3,NA,TGTGCCACGTCAAGGGGCGAGGATGAAAAACTGTTTTTT,CATSRGEDEKLFF
TRBJ2-2,TRBD1,TRBV11-2,many,TGTGCCAGCAGCTTAGTCTTGGGACAGAGCTTTTTTACCGGGGAGCTGTTTTTT,CASSLVLGQSFFTGELFF
TRBJ2-2,NA,TRBV4-2,NA,TGTGCCAGCAGTCCCCGGACAACCCAGCAAGGGGAGCTGTTTTTT,CASSPRTTQQGELFF
TRBJ1-1,NA,TRBV7-9,few,TGTGCCAGCAGGCGGGACTTAAGGACCATGAACACTGAAGCTTTCTTT,CASRRDLRTMNTEAFF
TRBJ2-1,NA,TRBV12-3/TRBV12-4,few,TGTGCCAGCAGTTTACTAGTTTCTAATGAGCAGTTCTTC,CASSLLVSNEQFF
TRBJ1-3,NA,TRBV2,NA,TGTGCCAGCAGTGAAGAGGGAAACACCATATATTTT,CASSEEGNTIYF
TRBJ1-1,NA,TRBV3-1,NA,TGTGCCAGCAGCCAAGAGTCCTTTGAAGCTTTCTTT,CASSQESFEAFF
TRBJ1-2,NA,TRBV6-5,few,TGTGCCAGCAGTTTGGGCAGCCTTAACTATGGCTACACCTTC,CASSLGSLNYGYTF
TRBJ1-5,TRBD1,TRBV20-1,few,TGCAGTGCTAGAGCCGGGACAGGGGACAATCAGCCCCAGCATTTT,CSARAGTGDNQPQHF